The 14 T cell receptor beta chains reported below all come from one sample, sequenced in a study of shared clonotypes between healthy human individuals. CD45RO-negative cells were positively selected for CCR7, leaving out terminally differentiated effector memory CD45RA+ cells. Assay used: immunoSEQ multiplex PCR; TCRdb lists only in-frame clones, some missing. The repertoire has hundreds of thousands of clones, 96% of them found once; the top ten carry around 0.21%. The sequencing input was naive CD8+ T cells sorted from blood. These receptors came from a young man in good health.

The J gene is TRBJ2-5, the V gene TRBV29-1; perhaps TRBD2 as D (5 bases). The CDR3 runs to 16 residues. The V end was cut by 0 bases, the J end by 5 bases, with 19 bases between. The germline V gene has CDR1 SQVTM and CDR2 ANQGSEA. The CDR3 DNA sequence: TGCAGCGTTGAAGATCCTAGGAGCGGTGATGGGGAGACCCAGTACTTC. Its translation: CSVEDPRSGDGETQYF.

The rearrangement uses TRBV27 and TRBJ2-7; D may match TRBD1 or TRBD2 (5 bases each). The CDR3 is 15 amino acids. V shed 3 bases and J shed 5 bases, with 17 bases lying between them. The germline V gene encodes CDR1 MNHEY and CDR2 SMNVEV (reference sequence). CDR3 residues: CASSFSPGTWNEQYF. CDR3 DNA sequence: TGTGCCAGCAGTTTTTCCCCCGGGACCTGGAACGAGCAGTACTTC.

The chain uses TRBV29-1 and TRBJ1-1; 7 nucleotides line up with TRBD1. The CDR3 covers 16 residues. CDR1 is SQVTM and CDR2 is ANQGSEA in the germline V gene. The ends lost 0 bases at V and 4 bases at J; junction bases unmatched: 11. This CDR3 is CSVEDPTGSGGTEAFF. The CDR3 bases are TGCAGCGTTGAAGACCCGACAGGGTCTGGAGGCACTGAAGCTTTCTTT.

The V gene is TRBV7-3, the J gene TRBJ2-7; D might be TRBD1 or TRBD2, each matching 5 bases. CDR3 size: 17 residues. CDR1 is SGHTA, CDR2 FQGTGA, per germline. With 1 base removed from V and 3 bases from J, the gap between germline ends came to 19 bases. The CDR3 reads CASSLRDRACEGYEQYF. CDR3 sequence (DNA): TGTGCCAGCAGCTTAAGGGACCGGGCCTGTGAAGGCTACGAGCAGTACTTC.

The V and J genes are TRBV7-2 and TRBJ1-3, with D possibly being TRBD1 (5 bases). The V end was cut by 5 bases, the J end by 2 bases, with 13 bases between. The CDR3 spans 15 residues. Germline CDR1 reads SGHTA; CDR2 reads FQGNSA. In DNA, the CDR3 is TGTGCCAGCAGCACATACACAGGACCTGGAAACACCATATATTTT. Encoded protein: CASSTYTGPGNTIYF. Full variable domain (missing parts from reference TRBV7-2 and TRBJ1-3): GAGVSQSPSNKVTEKGKDVELRCDPISGHTALYWYRQSLGQGLEFLIYFQGNSAPDKSGLPSDRFSAERTGGSVSTLTIQRTQQEDSAVYLCASSTYTGPGNTIYFGEGSWLTVV.

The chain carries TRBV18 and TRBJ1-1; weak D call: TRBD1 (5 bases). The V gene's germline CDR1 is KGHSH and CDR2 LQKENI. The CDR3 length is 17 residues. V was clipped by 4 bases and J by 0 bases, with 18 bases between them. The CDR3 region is CASSRSNQGTMNTEAFF. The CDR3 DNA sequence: TGTGCCAGCTCACGTAGTAATCAAGGGACCATGAACACTGAAGCTTTCTTT.

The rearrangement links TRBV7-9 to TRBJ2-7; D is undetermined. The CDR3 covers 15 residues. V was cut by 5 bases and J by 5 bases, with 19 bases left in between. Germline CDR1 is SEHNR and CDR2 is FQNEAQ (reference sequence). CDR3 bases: TGTGCCAGCAGCGTAACGGGCCCCCTAACGGACGAGCAGTACTTC. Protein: CASSVTGPLTDEQYF.

CDR3 sequence: CASSFHLTYEQYF. CDR3 nucleotides: TGTGCCAGCAGCTTCCACCTGACCTACGAGCAGTACTTC. The V call is TRBV11-2, the J call TRBJ2-7; D remains unclear. The CDR3 covers 13 residues. Trimming left V 3 bases short and J 2 bases short, with 8 bases between. The germline V gene encodes CDR1 SGHAT and CDR2 FQNNGV.

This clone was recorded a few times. The CDR3 DNA reads as TGTGCCAGCAGCAGGACAGGGATATCCTACGAGCAGTACTTC. Its protein product is CASSRTGISYEQYF. This rearrangement joins TRBV7-8 to TRBJ2-7, with 8 positions matching TRBD1. The CDR3 runs 14 residues. The germline gives CDR1 SGHVS, CDR2 FQNEAQ. J was trimmed by 1 base and V by 5 bases; bases with no gene match: 4.

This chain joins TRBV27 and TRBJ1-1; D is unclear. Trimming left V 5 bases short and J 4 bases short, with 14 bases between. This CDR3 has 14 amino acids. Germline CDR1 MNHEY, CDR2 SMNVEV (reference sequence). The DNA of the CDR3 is TGTGCCAGCAGTGGAGCCTCACGAGGCACTGAAGCTTTCTTT. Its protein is CASSGASRGTEAFF.

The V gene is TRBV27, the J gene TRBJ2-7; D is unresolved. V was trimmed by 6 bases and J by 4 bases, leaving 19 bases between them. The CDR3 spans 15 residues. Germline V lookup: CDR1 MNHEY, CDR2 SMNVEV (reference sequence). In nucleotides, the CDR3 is TGTGCCAGCAGGCAACTCCCGGGCCTCCAATACGAGCAGTACTTC. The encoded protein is CASRQLPGLQYEQYF.

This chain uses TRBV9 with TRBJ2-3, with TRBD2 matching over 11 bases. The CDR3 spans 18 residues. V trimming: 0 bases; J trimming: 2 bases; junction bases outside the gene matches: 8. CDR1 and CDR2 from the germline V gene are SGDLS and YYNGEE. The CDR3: CASSVEATSGIYTDTQYF. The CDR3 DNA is TGTGCCAGCAGCGTAGAGGCGACTAGCGGGATTTACACAGATACGCAGTATTTT.

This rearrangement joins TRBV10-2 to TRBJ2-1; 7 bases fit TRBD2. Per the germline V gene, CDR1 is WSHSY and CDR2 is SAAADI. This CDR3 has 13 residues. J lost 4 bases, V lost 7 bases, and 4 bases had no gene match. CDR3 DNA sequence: TGCGCCAGCATCGGAGCGGGGTACAATGAGCAGTTCTTC. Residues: CASIGAGYNEQFF.

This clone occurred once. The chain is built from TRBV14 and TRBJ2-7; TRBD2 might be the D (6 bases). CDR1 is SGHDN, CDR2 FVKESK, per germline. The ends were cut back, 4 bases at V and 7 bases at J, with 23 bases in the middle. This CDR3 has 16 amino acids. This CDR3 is CASSLSPEDPAGEQYF. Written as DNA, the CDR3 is TGTGCCAGCAGCCTCTCTCCGGAGGACCCCGCGGGGGAGCAGTACTTC.